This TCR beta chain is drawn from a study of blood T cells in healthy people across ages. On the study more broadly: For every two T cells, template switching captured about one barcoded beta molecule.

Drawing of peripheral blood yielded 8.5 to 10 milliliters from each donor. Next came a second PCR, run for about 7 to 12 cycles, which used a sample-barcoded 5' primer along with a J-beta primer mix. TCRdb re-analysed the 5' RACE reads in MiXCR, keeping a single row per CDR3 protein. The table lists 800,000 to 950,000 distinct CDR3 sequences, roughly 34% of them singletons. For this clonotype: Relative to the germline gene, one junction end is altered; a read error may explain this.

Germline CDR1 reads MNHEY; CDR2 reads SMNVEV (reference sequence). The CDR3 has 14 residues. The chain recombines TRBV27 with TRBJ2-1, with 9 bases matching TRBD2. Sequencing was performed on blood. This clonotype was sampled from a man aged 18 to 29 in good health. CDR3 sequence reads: CASTRAGGLDEQFF. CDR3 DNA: TGTGCCAGCACAAGGGCGGGGGGGCTCGATGAGCAGTTTTTC.